A single sample gave rise to the 17 T cell receptor beta chains below, sequenced in a study of blood T cell repertoires in COVID-19. Clones were sequenced by immunoSEQ multiplex PCR, and TCRdb holds only the in-frame ones, with some missing. Found here are about 200,000 clones, 70% to 90% of them singletons; the top ten hold about 3.8%. Sample: PBMCs or T cells enriched from blood (not recorded which). These receptors were collected from a woman aged 40-49 years with acute COVID-19.

The rearrangement uses TRBV7-2 and TRBJ2-5; a weak D match, TRBD1 (7 bases). Germline-derived CDR1 and CDR2 are SGHTA and FQGNSA. V was clipped by 2 bases and J by 4 bases, with 14 bases between them. The CDR3 runs 15 residues. CDR3 region: CASSLSPRGAETQYF. CDR3 nucleotide sequence: TGTGCCAGCAGCTTATCCCCCAGGGGGGCAGAGACCCAGTACTTC.

The rearrangement uses TRBV19 and TRBJ2-2; D not resolved. The CDR3 sequence is 14 residues long. Trimming took 4 bases from V and 4 from J, leaving 10 bases between them. CDR1 LNHDA and CDR2 SQIVND come from the germline V gene (reference sequence). The CDR3: CASSTAITTGELFF. In DNA, the CDR3 is TGTGCCAGTAGTACCGCTATTACCACCGGGGAGCTGTTTTTT.

The J gene is TRBJ2-3, the V gene TRBV29-1, with D maybe TRBD1 (5 bases). The CDR3 sequence is 14 residues long. CDR1 SQVTM and CDR2 ANQGSEA come from the germline V gene. The CDR3 bases are TGCAGTGCTCAGGGAATATCCGACACAGATACGCAGTATTTT. Translation gives CSAQGISDTDTQYF.

V usage is TRBV6-6 and J usage is TRBJ2-1; the D is unclear. Germline V gives CDR1 MNHNY, CDR2 SVGAGI (reference sequence). CDR3 size: 15 residues. Trimming took 4 bases from V and 6 from J, leaving 16 bases between them. CDR3 sequence reads: CASSSLRVPSNEQFF. CDR3 DNA: TGTGCCAGCAGTTCCCTCCGGGTACCTTCCAATGAGCAGTTCTTC.

The chain employs TRBV5-5 and TRBJ1-3; D is possibly TRBD1 (6 bases). Germline-derived CDR1 and CDR2 are SGHKS and YYEKEE (reference sequence). This CDR3 is 15 amino acids long. V was clipped by 0 bases and J by 0 bases, with 7 bases between them. Written as DNA, the CDR3 is TGTGCCAGCAGCTTGGGACAGGCCTCTGGAAACACCATATATTTT. Amino acid sequence: CASSLGQASGNTIYF.

The chain recombines TRBV19 with TRBJ2-1, with a possible D match to TRBD1 (6 bases). CDR3 length equals 14 residues. V lost 3 bases and J lost 4, with 10 bases in between. Looked up from germline, CDR1 is LNHDA and CDR2 is SQIVND (reference sequence). The chain's CDR3 is CASSMQGRYNEQFF. The CDR3 DNA sequence: TGTGCCAGTAGTATGCAGGGGCGGTACAATGAGCAGTTCTTC.

The rearrangement links TRBV19 to TRBJ1-5, with TRBD1 identical over 9 bases. CDR3 length: 16 amino acids. Germline trimming cut 7 bases from V and 4 bases from J; bases unmatched to any gene: 11. Germline CDR1 is LNHDA and CDR2 is SQIVND (reference sequence). The CDR3 DNA reads as TGTGCCAGTAAAAAAGAAGGGACAGGGAGGAATCAGCCCCAGCATTTT. Translated, it gives CASKKEGTGRNQPQHF.

The CDR3 coding sequence is TGTGCCAGCTCACCCTACGACACAACCTACGAGCAGTACTTC. Encoded protein: CASSPYDTTYEQYF. The chain has TRBV18 and TRBJ2-7; D not resolved. This CDR3 has 14 residues. The germline V and J ends were trimmed by 3 bases and 2 bases, with 11 bases remaining between them. Germline CDR1 reads KGHSH; CDR2 reads LQKENI.

The V and J genes are TRBV11-2 and TRBJ1-2, with a possible D match to TRBD1 (6 bases). The V gene's germline CDR1 is SGHAT and CDR2 FQNNGV. The CDR3 runs 12 residues. V lost 3 bases and J 7 bases, leaving 9 bases between the germline ends. The CDR3 DNA reads TGTGCCAGCAGCTTTGTCAGGGGTGGCTACACCTTC. This gives the protein CASSFVRGGYTF.

This chain connects TRBV19 to TRBJ2-1; no clear D gene. The length of the CDR3 is 13 residues. CDR1 and CDR2 (germline): LNHDA, SQIVND (reference sequence). The V end lost 5 bases, the J end lost 1 base, and 6 bases lay between the germline ends. CDR3 nucleotide sequence: TGTGCCAGTAGTTTACGGTCCTACAATGAGCAGTTCTTC. Translated: CASSLRSYNEQFF. Together with reference TRBV19 and TRBJ2-1, the CDR3 gives the full variable domain: DGGITQSPKYLFRKEGQNVTLSCEQNLNHDAMYWYRQDPGQGLRLIYYSQIVNDFQKGDIAEGYSVSREKKESFPLTVTSAQKNPTAFYLCASSLRSYNEQFFGPGTRLTVL.

This sequence joins TRBV4-3 and TRBJ1-2, with D possibly matching TRBD1 (5 bases). Trimming shortened V by 4 bases and J by 7 bases, and 16 bases separated the two germline ends. The CDR3 runs to 14 residues. Looked up from germline, CDR1 is LGHNA and CDR2 is YSLEER. The CDR3, as DNA: TGCGCCAGCAGCCCATTTTCGGACGGGGGTGGCTACACCTTC. It specifies CASSPFSDGGGYTF.

The J gene is TRBJ2-1, the V gene TRBV10-2; 11 positions match TRBD1. CDR3 length: 16 residues. V shed 3 bases, J shed 2 bases, and the junction held 3 bases outside the gene matches. Per germline, CDR1 WSHSY and CDR2 SAAADI. CDR3 nucleotides: TGCGCCAGCAGTGACCCGGACAGGGGGCCCTACAATGAGCAGTTCTTC. Translating it yields CASSDPDRGPYNEQFF.

V is TRBV5-1 and J is TRBJ2-2; 11 positions agree with TRBD2. With 2 bases clipped from V and 5 bases from J, the junction kept 5 bases outside the gene matches. The CDR3 contains 16 residues. Germline V lookup: CDR1 SGHRS, CDR2 YFSETQ. CDR3 bases: TGCGCCAGCAGCTTCCTAGCGGGAGGAAGTACCGGGGAGCTGTTTTTT. The encoded protein is CASSFLAGGSTGELFF.

J is TRBJ1-1 and V is TRBV28; D not certain. The V end lost 2 bases, the J end lost 3 bases, and 10 bases lay between the germline ends. This CDR3 is 14 amino acids long. CDR1 MDHEN and CDR2 SYDVKM come from the germline V gene. The CDR3 protein is CASSLLPGYTEAFF. CDR3 nucleotide sequence: TGTGCCAGCAGTTTACTTCCGGGTTACACTGAAGCTTTCTTT.

This clone was detected once. The chain uses TRBV7-9 and TRBJ2-2; D remains unclear. Germline CDR1 SEHNR, CDR2 FQNEAQ (reference sequence). This CDR3 region has 14 residues. V was pared by 1 base and J by 2 bases, with 5 bases between. Written as DNA, the CDR3 is TGTGCCAGCAGCTTAGGCGGTAACACCGGGGAGCTGTTTTTT. It yields the protein CASSLGGNTGELFF. The full variable domain, completed using reference TRBV7-9 and TRBJ2-2, is DTGVSQNPRHKITKRGQNVTFRCDPISEHNRLYWYRQTLGQGPEFLTYFQNEAQLEKSRLLSDRFSAERPKGSFSTLEIQRTEQGDSAMYLCASSLGGNTGELFFGEGSRLTVL.

The V and J genes are TRBV18 and TRBJ2-6; TRBD1 matches at 7 bases. Germline assignment: CDR1 KGHSH and CDR2 LQKENI. This CDR3 contains 15 residues. V shed 6 bases, J shed 2 bases, and the junction held 4 bases outside the gene matches. For the CDR3, the DNA is TGTGCCAGCTCCTCAGACAGGGCTGGGGCCAACGTCCTGACTTTC. Translating gives CASSSDRAGANVLTF.

This chain links TRBV27 with TRBJ1-1; possibly TRBD1 for D (6 bases). Between the trimmed V and J ends, which lost 3 bases and 0 bases, there was a span of 14 bases. The CDR3 covers 16 residues. The germline V gene encodes CDR1 MNHEY and CDR2 SMNVEV (reference sequence). The CDR3, as DNA: TGTGCCAGCAGTTTCAGGGCAGGGGATATGAACACTGAAGCTTTCTTT. This gives the protein CASSFRAGDMNTEAFF.